Below are 2 T cell receptor beta chains sequenced from a single sample in a study of T cell responses to AZD1222 COVID-19 vaccine. The data were produced by immunoSEQ multiplex PCR, yet TCRdb's version contains in-frame clones alone and is incomplete. There are over 100,000 clones in the sample; more than 65% occur only once, and approximately 9.4% lies in the top ten. Sequencing used peripheral blood, obtained on day 0 of AZD1222 vaccination. These receptors all stem from an adult in good health.

In the case of this clone: Because the CDR3 is missing its conserved closing phenylalanine or tryptophan, this is likely a read error. No DNA is shown, since the ends of the CDR3 on it are uncertain; the CDR3 is the one TCRdb lists. CDR3: CATQSDRGSTD. V usage is TRBV27 and J usage is TRBJ1-4; the table's D gene call, TRBD1, was not cross checked with the DNA. Germline CDR1 and CDR2: MNHEY and SMNVEV (reference sequence). The CDR3 is 11 amino acids in total, end residues counted.

V is TRBV11-2 and J is TRBJ2-7, with 8 bases identical to TRBD1. This CDR3 comprises 13 residues. Germline CDR1 SGHAT, CDR2 FQNNGV. The V gene end was trimmed by 4 bases and the J gene end by 5 bases; junction bases not matched to a gene: 4. The CDR3 nucleotides are TGTGCCAGCAGCTATCGACAGGGGAACGAGCAGTACTTC. This gives the protein CASSYRQGNEQYF.